A single TCR beta chain is shown here with its context. The entry originates in a study of blood T cell repertoires in COVID-19. Study in general: There were acute and convalescent COVID-19 samples, and they came from the United States, Italy and Spain. Sources were T cells, B-cell-depleted T cells, or PBMCs; the material itself was cDNA or gDNA.

Per the authors' pipeline: Estimation of nucleated cell counts relied on the amplification of reference gene primers. Data came from immunoSEQ multiplex PCR; TCRdb stores just in-frame clones and leaves some out. V and J calls plus clone size are reproduced from that table; the DNA served to infer D and trimming. This sample has around 120,000 clones, with around 89% found just once. The CDR3 sequence is 17 residues long. V shed 0 bases and J 2 bases; nucleotides not matched to a gene: 7. Germline CDR1 reads SGHDT; CDR2 reads YYEEEE. The source material was peripheral blood. The chain links TRBV5-6 to TRBJ2-5; 10 bases are a match to TRBD2. The origin of this receptor is a woman of 80 years or more with acute or convalescent COVID-19. CDR3 sequence: CASSLGPSGGLQETQYF. The CDR3 coding sequence is TGTGCCAGCAGCTTGGGGCCTAGCGGGGGACTACAAGAGACCCAGTACTTC. Looking up the rest from reference TRBV5-6 and TRBJ2-5 gives the full variable domain: DAGVTQSPTHLIKTRGQQVTLRCSPKSGHDTVSWYQQALGQGPQFIFQYYEEEERQRGNFPDRFSGHQFPNYSSELNVNALLLGDSALYLCASSLGPSGGLQETQYFGPGTRLLVL.